This T cell receptor (beta chain) was obtained from a study of blood T cell repertoires in COVID-19. Profiled with immunoSEQ multiplex PCR; TCRdb holds only in-frame clones, not every one. The sample lists about 220,000 clones; under 90% were seen once. Trimming left V 7 bases short and J 5 bases short, with 18 bases between. CDR1 and CDR2 from the germline V gene are MNHEY and SMNVEV (reference sequence). This CDR3 is built from 16 residues. Material: peripheral blood. V usage is TRBV27 and J usage is TRBJ1-6; D remains unclear. This TCR came from a young man with active or convalescent COVID-19. The CDR3 loop reads CASNRRQPSNNSPLHF. CDR3 DNA: TGTGCCAGCAACCGAAGACAACCATCTAATAATTCACCCCTCCACTTT.